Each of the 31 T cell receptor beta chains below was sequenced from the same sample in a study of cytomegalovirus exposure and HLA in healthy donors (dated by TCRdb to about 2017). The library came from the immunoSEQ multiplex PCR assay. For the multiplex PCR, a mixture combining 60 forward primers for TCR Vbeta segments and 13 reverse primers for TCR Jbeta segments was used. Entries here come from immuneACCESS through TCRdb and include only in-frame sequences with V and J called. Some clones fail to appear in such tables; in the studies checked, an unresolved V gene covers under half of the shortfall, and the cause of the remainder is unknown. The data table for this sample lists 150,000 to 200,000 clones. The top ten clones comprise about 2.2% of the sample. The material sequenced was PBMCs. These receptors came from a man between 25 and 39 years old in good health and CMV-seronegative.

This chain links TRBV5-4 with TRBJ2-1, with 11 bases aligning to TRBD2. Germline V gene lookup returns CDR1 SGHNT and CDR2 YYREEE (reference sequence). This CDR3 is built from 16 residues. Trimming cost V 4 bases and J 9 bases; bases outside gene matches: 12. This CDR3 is CASSPPGSGRVGEQFF. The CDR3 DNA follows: TGTGCCAGCAGCCCCCCTGGTAGCGGGAGGGTTGGTGAGCAGTTCTTC.

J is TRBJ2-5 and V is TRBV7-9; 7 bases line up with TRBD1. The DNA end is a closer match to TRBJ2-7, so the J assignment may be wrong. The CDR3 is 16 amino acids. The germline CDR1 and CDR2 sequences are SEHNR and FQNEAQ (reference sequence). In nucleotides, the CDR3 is TGTGCCAGCAGCTTACCCTCCGGGACAGTCGGAATCGAGCAGTACTTC. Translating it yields CASSLPSGTVGIEQYF.

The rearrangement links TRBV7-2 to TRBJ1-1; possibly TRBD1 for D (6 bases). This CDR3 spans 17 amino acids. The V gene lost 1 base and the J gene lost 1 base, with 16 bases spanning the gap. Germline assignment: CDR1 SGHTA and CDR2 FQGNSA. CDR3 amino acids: CASSLVARTGRNTEAFF. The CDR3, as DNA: TGTGCCAGCAGCTTAGTGGCGCGCACAGGGCGGAACACTGAAGCTTTCTTT.

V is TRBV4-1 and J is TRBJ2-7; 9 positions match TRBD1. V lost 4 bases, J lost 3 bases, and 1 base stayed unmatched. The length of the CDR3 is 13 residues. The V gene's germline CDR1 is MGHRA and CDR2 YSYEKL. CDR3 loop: CASSPDRGYEQYF. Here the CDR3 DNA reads TGCGCCAGCAGCCCGGACAGGGGCTACGAGCAGTACTTC.

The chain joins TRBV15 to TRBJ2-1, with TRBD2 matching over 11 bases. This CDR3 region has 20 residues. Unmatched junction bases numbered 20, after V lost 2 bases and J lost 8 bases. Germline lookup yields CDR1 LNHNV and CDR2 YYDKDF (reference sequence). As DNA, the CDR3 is TGTGCCACCAGCAGAAACAACTGGCAAGGGACTAGCGGAATACTATATGAGCAGTTCTTC. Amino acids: CATSRNNWQGTSGILYEQFF.

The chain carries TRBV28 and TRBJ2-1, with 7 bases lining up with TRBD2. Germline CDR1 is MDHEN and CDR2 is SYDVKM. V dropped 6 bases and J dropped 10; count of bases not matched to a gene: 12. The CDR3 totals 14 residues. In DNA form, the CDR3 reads TGTGCCAGCAGGGGAAGAGGGAGGGCGGACGAGCAGTTCTTC. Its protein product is CASRGRGRADEQFF.

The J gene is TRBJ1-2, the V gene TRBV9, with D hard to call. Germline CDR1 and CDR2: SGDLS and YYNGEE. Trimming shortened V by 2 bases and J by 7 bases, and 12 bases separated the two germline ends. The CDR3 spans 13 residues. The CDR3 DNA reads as TGTGCCAGCAGCGTGCCCGGGATCGGTGGCTACACCTTC. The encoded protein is CASSVPGIGGYTF.

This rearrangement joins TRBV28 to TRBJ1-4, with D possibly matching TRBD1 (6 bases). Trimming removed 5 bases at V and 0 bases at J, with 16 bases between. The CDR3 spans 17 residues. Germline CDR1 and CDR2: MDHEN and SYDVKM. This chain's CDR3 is CASSVGTPFATNEKLFF. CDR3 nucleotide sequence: TGTGCCAGCAGTGTCGGGACACCATTTGCAACTAATGAAAAACTGTTTTTT.

In DNA, the CDR3 is TGTGCCAGCAGCTTCCGCGGCGACAGTTACCGAGAGACCCAGTACTTC. It encodes CASSFRGDSYRETQYF. The chain carries TRBV11-2 and TRBJ2-5; a possible D gene is TRBD1 (5 bases). This CDR3 comprises 16 residues. Germline V gene data show CDR1 as SGHAT and CDR2 as FQNNGV. The V and J ends lost 3 bases and 4 bases respectively, with 18 bases between them.

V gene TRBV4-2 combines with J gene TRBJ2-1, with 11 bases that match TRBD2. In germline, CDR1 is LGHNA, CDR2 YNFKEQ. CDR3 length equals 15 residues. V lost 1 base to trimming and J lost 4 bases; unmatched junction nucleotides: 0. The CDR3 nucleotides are TGTGCCAGCAGCCAAGGGACTAGCGGGTACAATGAGCAGTTCTTC. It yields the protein CASSQGTSGYNEQFF.

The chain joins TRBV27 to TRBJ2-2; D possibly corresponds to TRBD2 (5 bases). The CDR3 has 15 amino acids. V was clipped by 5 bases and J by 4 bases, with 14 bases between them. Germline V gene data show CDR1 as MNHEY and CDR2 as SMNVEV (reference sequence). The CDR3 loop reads CASSVTKRGTGELFF. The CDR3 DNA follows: TGTGCCAGCAGTGTCACGAAACGGGGCACCGGGGAGCTGTTTTTT.

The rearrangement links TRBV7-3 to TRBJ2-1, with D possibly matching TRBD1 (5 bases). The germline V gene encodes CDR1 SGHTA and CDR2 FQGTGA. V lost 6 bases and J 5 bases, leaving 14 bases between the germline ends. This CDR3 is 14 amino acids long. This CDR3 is CASSSLDNNNEQFF. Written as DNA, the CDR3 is TGTGCCAGCAGTTCTCTGGACAACAACAATGAGCAGTTCTTC.

The CDR3 region has the DNA TGTGCCAGCTCACCGTCCAGGGGAGGGGTAGGCTACACCTTC. Translation gives CASSPSRGGVGYTF. The chain recombines TRBV18 with TRBJ1-2; tentative D call: TRBD1 (6 bases). This CDR3 contains 14 residues. The germline V gene has CDR1 KGHSH and CDR2 LQKENI. Trimming removed 3 bases from V and 8 bases from J, with 16 bases in between.

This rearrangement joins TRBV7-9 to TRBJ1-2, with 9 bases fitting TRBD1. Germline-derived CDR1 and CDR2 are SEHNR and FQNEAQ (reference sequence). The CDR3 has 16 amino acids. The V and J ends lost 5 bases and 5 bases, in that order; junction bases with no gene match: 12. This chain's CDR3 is CASSQIQRDRVYGYTF. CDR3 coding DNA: TGTGCCAGCAGCCAGATCCAACGGGACAGGGTTTATGGCTACACCTTC.

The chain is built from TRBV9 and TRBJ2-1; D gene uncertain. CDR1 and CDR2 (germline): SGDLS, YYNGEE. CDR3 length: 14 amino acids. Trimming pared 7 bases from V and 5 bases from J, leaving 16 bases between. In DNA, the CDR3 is TGTGCCAGCGGTTACGGAACCCAGGACAATGAGCAGTTCTTC. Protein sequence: CASGYGTQDNEQFF.

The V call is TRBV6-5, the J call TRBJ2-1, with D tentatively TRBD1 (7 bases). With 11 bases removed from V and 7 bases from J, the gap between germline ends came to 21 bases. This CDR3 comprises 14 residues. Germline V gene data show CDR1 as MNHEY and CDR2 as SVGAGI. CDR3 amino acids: CAGTSGGYRNEQFF. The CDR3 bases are TGTGCCGGAACCTCAGGGGGGTATCGGAATGAGCAGTTCTTC.

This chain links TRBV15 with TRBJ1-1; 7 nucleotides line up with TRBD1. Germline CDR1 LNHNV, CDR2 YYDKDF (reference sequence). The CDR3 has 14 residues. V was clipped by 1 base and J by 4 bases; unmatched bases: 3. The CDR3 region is CATSRGQGGTEAFF. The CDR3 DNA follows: TGTGCCACCAGCAGAGGGCAGGGGGGCACTGAAGCTTTCTTT.

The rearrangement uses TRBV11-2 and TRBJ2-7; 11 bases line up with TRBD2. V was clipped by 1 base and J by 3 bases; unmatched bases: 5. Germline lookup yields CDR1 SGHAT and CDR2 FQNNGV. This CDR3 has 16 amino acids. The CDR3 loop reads CASSLVSTSGVYEQYF. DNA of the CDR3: TGTGCCAGCAGCTTAGTCTCGACTAGCGGGGTCTACGAGCAGTACTTC.

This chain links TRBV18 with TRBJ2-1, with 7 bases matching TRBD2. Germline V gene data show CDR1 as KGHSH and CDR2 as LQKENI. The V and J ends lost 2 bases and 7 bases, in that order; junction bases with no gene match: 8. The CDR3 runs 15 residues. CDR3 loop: CASSPTSGNANEQFF. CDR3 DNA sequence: TGTGCCAGCTCACCAACGAGCGGGAACGCGAATGAGCAGTTCTTC.

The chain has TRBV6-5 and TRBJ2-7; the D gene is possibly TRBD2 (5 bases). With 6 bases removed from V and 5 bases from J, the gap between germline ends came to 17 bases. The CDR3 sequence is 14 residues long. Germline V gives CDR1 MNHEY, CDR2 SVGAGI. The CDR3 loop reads CASSHRDLGDEQYF. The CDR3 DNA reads TGTGCCAGCAGCCACCGGGATCTAGGTGACGAGCAGTACTTC.

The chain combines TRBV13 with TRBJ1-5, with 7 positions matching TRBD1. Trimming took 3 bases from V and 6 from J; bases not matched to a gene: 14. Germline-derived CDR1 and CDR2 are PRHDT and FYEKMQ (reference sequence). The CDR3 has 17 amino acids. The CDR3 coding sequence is TGTGCCAGCAGCTTGGGATCGACAGGGAATACAGGTCAGCCCCAGCATTTT. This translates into CASSLGSTGNTGQPQHF.

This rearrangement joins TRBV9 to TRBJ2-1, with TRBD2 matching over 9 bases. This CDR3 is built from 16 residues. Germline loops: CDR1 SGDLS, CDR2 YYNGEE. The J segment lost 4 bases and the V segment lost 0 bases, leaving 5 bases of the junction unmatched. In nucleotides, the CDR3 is TGTGCCAGCAGCGTAGCGTCAGCGGGAGGTTACAATGAGCAGTTCTTC. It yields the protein CASSVASAGGYNEQFF.

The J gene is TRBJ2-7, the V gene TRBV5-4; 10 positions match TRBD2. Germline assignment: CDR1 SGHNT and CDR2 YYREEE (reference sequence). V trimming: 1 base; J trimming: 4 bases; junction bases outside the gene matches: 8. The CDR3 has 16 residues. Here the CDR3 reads CASSLSSLAGAYEQYF. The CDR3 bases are TGTGCCAGCAGCTTGAGTTCCCTAGCGGGAGCATACGAGCAGTACTTC.

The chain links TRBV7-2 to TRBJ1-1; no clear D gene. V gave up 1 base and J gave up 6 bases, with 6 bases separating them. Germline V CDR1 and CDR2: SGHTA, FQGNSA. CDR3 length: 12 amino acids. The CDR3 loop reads CASSLVFAEAFF. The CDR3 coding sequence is TGTGCCAGCAGCTTAGTATTCGCTGAAGCTTTCTTT.

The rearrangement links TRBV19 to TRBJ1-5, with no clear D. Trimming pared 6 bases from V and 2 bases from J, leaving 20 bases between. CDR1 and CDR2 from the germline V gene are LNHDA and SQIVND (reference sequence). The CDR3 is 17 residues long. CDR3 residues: CASSMDSTPTGNQPQHF. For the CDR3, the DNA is TGTGCCAGTAGCATGGACTCGACCCCCACGGGCAATCAGCCCCAGCATTTT.

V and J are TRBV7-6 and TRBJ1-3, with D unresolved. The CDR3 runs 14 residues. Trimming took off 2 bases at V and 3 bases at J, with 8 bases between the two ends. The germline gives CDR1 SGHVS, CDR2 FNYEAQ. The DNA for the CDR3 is TGTGCCAGCAGCTTACCGGGTATTGGAAACACCATATATTTT. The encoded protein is CASSLPGIGNTIYF. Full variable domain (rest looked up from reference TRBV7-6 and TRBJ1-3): GAGVSQSPRYKVTKRGQDVALRCDPISGHVSLYWYRQALGQGPEFLTYFNYEAQQDKSGLPNDRFSAERPEGSISTLTIQRTEQRDSAMYRCASSLPGIGNTIYFGEGSWLTVV.

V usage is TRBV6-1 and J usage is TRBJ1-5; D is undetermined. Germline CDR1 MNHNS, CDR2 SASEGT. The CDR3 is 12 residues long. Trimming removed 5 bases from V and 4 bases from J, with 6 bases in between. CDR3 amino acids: CASSSGNQPQHF. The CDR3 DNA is TGTGCCAGCAGTTCCGGGAATCAGCCCCAGCATTTT.

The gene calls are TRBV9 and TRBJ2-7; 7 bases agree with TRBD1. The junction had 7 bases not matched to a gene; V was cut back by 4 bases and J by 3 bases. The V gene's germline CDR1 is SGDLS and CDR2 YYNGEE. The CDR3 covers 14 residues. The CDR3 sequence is CASSPWTGVYEQYF. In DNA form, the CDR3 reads TGTGCCAGCAGCCCCTGGACAGGAGTCTACGAGCAGTACTTC.

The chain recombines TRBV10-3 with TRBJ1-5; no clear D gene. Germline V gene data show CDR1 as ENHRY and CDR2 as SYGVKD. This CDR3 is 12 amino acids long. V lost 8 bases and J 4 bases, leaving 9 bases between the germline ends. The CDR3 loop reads CAIRGENQPQHF. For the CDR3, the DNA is TGTGCCATCCGAGGAGAAAATCAGCCCCAGCATTTT.

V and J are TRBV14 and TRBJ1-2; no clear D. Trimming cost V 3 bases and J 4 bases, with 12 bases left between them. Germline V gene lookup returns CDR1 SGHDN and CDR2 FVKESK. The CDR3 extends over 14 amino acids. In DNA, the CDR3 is TGTGCCAGCAGCCACTCCCGCAGCGCCTATGGCTACACCTTC. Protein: CASSHSRSAYGYTF.

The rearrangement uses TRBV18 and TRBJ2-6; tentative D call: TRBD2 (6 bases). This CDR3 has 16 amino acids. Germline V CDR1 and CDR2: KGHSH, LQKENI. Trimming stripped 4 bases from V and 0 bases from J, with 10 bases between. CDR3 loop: CASSRYGGSGANVLTF. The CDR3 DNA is TGTGCCAGCTCACGATACGGGGGCTCTGGGGCCAACGTCCTGACTTTC.